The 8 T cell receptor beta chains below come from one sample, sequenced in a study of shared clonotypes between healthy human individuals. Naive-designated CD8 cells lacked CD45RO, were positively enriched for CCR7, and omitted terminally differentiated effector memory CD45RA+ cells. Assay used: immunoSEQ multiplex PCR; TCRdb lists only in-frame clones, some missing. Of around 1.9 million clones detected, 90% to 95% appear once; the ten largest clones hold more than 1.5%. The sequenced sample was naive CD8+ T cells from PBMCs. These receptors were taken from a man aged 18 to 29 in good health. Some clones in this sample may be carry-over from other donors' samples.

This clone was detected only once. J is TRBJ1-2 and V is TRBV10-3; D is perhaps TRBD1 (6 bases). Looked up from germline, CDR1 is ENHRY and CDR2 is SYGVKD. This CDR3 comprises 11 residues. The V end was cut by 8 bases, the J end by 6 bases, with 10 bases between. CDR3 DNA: TGTGCCATCTCAGGGGAAGATGGCTACACCTTC. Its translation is CAISGEDGYTF.

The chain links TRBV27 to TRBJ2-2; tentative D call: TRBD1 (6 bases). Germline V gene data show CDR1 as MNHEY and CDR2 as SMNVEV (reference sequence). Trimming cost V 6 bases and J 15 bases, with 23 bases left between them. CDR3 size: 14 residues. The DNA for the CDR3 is TGTGCCAGCAGCACGCTCCCCTCTACAGGGACGGTGTTTTTT. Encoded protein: CASSTLPSTGTVFF.

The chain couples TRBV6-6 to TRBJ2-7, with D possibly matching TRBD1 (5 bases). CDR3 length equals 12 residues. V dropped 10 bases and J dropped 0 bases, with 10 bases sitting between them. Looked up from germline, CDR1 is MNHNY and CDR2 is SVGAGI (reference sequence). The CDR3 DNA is TGTGCCACCGAGGACACCTCCTACGAGCAGTACTTC. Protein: CATEDTSYEQYF.

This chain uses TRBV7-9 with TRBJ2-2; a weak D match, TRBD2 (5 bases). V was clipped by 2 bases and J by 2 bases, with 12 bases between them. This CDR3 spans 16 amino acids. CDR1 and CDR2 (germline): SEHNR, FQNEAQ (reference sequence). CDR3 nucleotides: TGTGCCAGCAGCTTACCGATAGCGACCAACACCGGGGAGCTGTTTTTT. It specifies CASSLPIATNTGELFF.

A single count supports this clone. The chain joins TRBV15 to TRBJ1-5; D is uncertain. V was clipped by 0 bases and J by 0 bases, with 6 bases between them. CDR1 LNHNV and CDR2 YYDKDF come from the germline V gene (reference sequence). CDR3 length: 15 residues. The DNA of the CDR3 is TGTGCCACCAGCAGAGACAGCGATAGCAATCAGCCCCAGCATTTT. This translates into CATSRDSDSNQPQHF.

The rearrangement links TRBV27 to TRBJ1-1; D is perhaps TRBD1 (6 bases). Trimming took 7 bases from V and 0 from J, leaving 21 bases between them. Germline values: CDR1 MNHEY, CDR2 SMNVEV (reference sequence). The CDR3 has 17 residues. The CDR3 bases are TGTGCCAGCACAACCCGGGACACCACCTCTATGAACACTGAAGCTTTCTTT. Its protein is CASTTRDTTSMNTEAFF.

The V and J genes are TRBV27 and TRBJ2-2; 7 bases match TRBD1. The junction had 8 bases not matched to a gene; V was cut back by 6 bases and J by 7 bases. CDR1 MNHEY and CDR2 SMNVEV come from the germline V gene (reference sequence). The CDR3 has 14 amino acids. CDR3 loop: CASRLWTGSGELFF. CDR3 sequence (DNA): TGTGCCAGCAGACTATGGACAGGCAGCGGGGAGCTGTTTTTT.

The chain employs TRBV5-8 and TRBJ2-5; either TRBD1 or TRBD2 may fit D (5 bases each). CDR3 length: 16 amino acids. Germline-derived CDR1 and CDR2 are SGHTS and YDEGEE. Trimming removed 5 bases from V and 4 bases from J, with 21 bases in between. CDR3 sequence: CASSSQGPGPGETQYF. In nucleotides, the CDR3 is TGTGCCAGCAGTTCCCAGGGACCCGGGCCGGGAGAGACCCAGTACTTC.